The 3 T cell receptor beta chains listed next were all sequenced from one sample in a study of human T cells and chemical hapten exposure. Documented time point: patch test 2, 6 weeks after DPC sensitization. Treatment reported: therapeutic diphenylcyclopropenone sensitization with weekly scalp DPC. TCRdb fed the RACE reads into MiXCR, producing one record per CDR3 protein. The table lists under 450,000 distinct CDR3 sequences, 6% to 7% of them singletons. The source was whole blood, collected in connection with sensitization to the hapten diphenylcyclopropenone (DPC). The origin of the receptors is a woman aged 18-29 years with alopecia areata. Some clones in this sample may be carry-over from other donors' samples.

The rearrangement uses TRBV20-1 and TRBJ1-1; possible D gene TRBD1, 5 bases. The CDR3 has 14 residues. From germline, CDR1 is DFQATT and CDR2 SNEGSKA (reference sequence). V lost 3 bases, J lost 4 bases, and 15 bases lay in between. The CDR3 sequence is CSARQGTEGTEAFF. DNA for the CDR3: TGCAGTGCTAGGCAGGGAACAGAGGGCACTGAAGCTTTCTTT.

This clonotype rates as medium-sized. This chain connects TRBV6-5 to TRBJ1-3; 9 positions agree with TRBD1. This CDR3 contains 16 residues. After removal of 5 bases from V and 2 bases from J, the junction contained 7 bases not matched to a gene. Germline V gene data show CDR1 as MNHEY and CDR2 as SVGAGI. CDR3 sequence: CASSRDRGSAGNTIYF. CDR3 coding DNA: TGTGCCAGCAGTCGTGACAGGGGGTCTGCTGGAAACACCATATATTTT.

This clonotype was observed many times. The J gene is TRBJ2-3, the V gene TRBV6-5; D uncertain. Germline values: CDR1 MNHEY, CDR2 SVGAGI. The CDR3 runs 14 residues. V was pared by 5 bases and J by 2 bases, with 11 bases between. The CDR3, as DNA: TGTGCCAGCAGTAACCGTGCGAACACAGATACGCAGTATTTT. It codes for CASSNRANTDTQYF.